The TCR beta chain described here comes from a study of CD4 T cells in relation to SARS-CoV-2 and coronaviruses. Study summary: PBMCs were cultured with antigen for roughly nine days before TCR beta sequencing. The negative reference was HIV-1 Nef peptide pool or peptide-free culture. Regarding the study as a whole: In roughly 65% of donors, memory CD4+ clonotypes crossrecognized SARS-CoV-2 and at least one common cold coronavirus spike.

Measured with immunoSEQ multiplex PCR; TCRdb has only the in-frame clones, and not every one. The table lists 20,000 to 25,000 clones, approximately 72% of them singletons, with 15% to 20% in the top ten. The CDR3 extends over 15 amino acids. V lost 4 bases to trimming and J lost 0 bases, with 11 bases between them. Germline V CDR1 and CDR2: SGHDT, YYEEEE. As concerns this clone: Its antigen is not identified.

Before the COVID-19 pandemic, during about 2011-2019, CD4+ T cells were taken from unexposed donors. Isolation of CD4+ T cells took place after about 10 days in culture. As cell numbers allowed, unexposed-donor CD4+ T cells faced SARS-CoV-2 S/N and four cold-coronavirus spikes. The chain couples TRBV5-6 to TRBJ2-1; D call uncertain. Sequenced material: CD4+ T cells from PBMCs, cultured in vitro. The TCR sequence derives from a human donor in good health. This CDR3 reads CASSLTGSSYNEQFF. The CDR3 bases are TGTGCCAGCAGCCTGACGGGTAGCTCCTACAATGAGCAGTTCTTC. The variable domain in full, completed from reference TRBV5-6 and TRBJ2-1, reads DAGVTQSPTHLIKTRGQQVTLRCSPKSGHDTVSWYQQALGQGPQFIFQYYEEEERQRGNFPDRFSGHQFPNYSSELNVNALLLGDSALYLCASSLTGSSYNEQFFGPGTRLTVL.